This entry lists 2 T cell receptor beta chains sequenced from one sample in a study of siplizumab effects on memory and regulatory T cells (dated by TCRdb to the late 2010s). The library relied on the immunoSEQ multiplex PCR assay. The table was pulled from immuneACCESS by TCRdb, which kept in-frame rearrangements only. Such tables lose some clones; where checked, under half of the loss comes from unresolved V genes, and the rest has no known cause. The sample includes about 120,000 clones, with 85% to 95% observed a single time. The top ten clones comprise approximately 0.17% of the sample. Sequencing input: non-Treg CD4+ T cells sorted from blood. The sample's cell subset or site label is to be understood as: FACS-sorted unstimulated CD4+ non-regulatory T cells. The receptors were sampled from a human donor in good health.

This sequence joins TRBV5-5 and TRBJ1-6; D perhaps matches TRBD1 (6 bases). Per germline, CDR1 SGHKS and CDR2 YYEKEE (reference sequence). The CDR3 sequence is 14 residues long. The V gene lost 4 bases and the J gene lost 10 bases, with 15 bases spanning the gap. CDR3 loop: CASSRAGEGSPLHF. The CDR3 DNA reads as TGTGCCAGCAGCCGGGCAGGGGAGGGGTCACCCCTCCACTTT. Based on the CDR3 plus reference TRBV5-5 and TRBJ1-6, the full variable domain is DAGVTQSPTHLIKTRGQQVTLRCSPISGHKSVSWYQQVLGQGPQFIFQYYEKEERGRGNFPDRFSARQFPNYSSELNVNALLLGDSALYLCASSRAGEGSPLHFGNGTRLTVT.

This clone has a single count. The chain uses TRBV7-8 and TRBJ1-5, with a weak D call TRBD1 (6 bases). The CDR3 is 16 amino acids. The germline CDR1 and CDR2 sequences are SGHVS and FQNEAQ. The V gene lost 4 bases and the J gene lost 1 base, with 14 bases spanning the gap. In nucleotides, the CDR3 is TGTGCCAGCAGCTCCACCGGGGGCTTCAGCAATCAGCCCCAGCATTTT. Translating gives CASSSTGGFSNQPQHF.